This entry concerns a single TCR beta chain. Its antigen remains unidentified. The sample comes from a study of cytomegalovirus exposure and HLA in healthy donors. Notes on the study in general: The tendency of first-cohort TCR clusters to co-occur in the 120 validation repertoires was identified by a subsequent analysis. According to the study, 160 or so TCR beta chains were cytomegalovirus-associated.

The assay was immunoSEQ multiplex PCR, and TCRdb's table has in-frame clones only and misses some. Of around 130,000 clones in the sample, 70% to 90% were seen once. With 8 bases clipped from V and 10 bases from J, the junction kept 12 bases outside the gene matches. This CDR3 is 13 amino acids long. From germline, CDR1 is MNHNY and CDR2 SVGAGI (reference sequence). Source material: PBMCs. This receptor was taken from a woman in her thirties in good health and CMV-seronegative. The rearrangement uses TRBV6-6 and TRBJ1-2, with 8 bases matching TRBD1. The CDR3 nucleotides read TGTGCCAGCTCGAAGGACAGGGTTCTCTCCTACACCTTC. Residues: CASSKDRVLSYTF.